These 19 T cell receptor beta chains were sequenced from one sample in a study of blood T cell repertoires in COVID-19. Clones were read by immunoSEQ multiplex PCR, and TCRdb kept only the in-frame ones, dropping some. The sample includes some 290,000 clones, about 76% seen only once; the top ten take roughly 2.9%. The sequenced sample was peripheral blood. The origin of the receptors is a woman aged 60 to 75 with active or convalescent COVID-19.

This clone came up a few times. This chain connects TRBV6-5 to TRBJ2-7, with D tentatively TRBD2 (6 bases). Trimming left V 3 bases short and J 0 bases short, with 12 bases between. This CDR3 has 15 amino acids. Germline V gene sequence: CDR1 MNHEY, CDR2 SVGAGI. The CDR3 is CASSYTGDTSYEQYF. Written as DNA, the CDR3 is TGTGCCAGCAGTTATACGGGGGATACCTCCTACGAGCAGTACTTC.

The table lists this clone with a count of one. This chain joins TRBV9 and TRBJ2-7, with D possibly being TRBD2 (5 bases). There are 16 residues in the CDR3. The V end was cut by 4 bases, the J end by 0 bases, with 17 bases between. Per the germline V gene, CDR1 is SGDLS and CDR2 is YYNGEE. The CDR3 reads CASSPDLAGPSYEQYF. CDR3 coding DNA: TGTGCCAGCAGCCCGGACCTAGCCGGGCCCTCCTACGAGCAGTACTTC.

The chain couples TRBV6-4 to TRBJ1-2; 9 positions agree with TRBD1. Trimming removed 3 bases from V and 8 bases from J; junction bases left unmatched: 10. CDR3 length: 15 residues. CDR1 is MRHNA and CDR2 is SNTAGT in the germline V gene. The CDR3 DNA reads as TGTGCCAGCAGTGAAACGGGACAGGGCTTCTACGGCTACACCTTC. Encoded protein: CASSETGQGFYGYTF.

The chain is built from TRBV3-1 (or the pseudogene TRBV3-2) and TRBJ2-1, with D possibly matching TRBD1 (6 bases). Trimming took off 5 bases at V and 3 bases at J, with 14 bases between the two ends. The CDR3 has 15 residues. Germline values: CDR1 LGHDT, CDR2 YNNKEL (reference sequence). The CDR3 loop reads CASSTTQGSYNEQFF. CDR3 in DNA: TGTGCCAGCAGCACCACCCAGGGGAGCTACAATGAGCAGTTCTTC.

This chain links TRBV7-8 with TRBJ1-5, with TRBD1 matching 7 bases. Germline CDR1 and CDR2: SGHVS and FQNEAQ. The CDR3 runs to 17 residues. V lost 3 bases and J lost 0; bases outside the gene matches: 8. CDR3 residues: CASSFRQGRTSNQPQHF. The CDR3 region has the DNA TGTGCCAGCAGCTTCCGACAGGGCAGGACTAGCAATCAGCCCCAGCATTTT.

The rearrangement uses TRBV29-1 and TRBJ1-1, with 7 positions matching TRBD1. With V trimmed by 0 bases and J by 0 bases, 19 bases remained unmatched. Germline V gene sequence: CDR1 SQVTM, CDR2 ANQGSEA. The CDR3 is 20 amino acids. The CDR3 bases are TGCAGCGTTGAAGACCCCCAATCTCAAAGGGCAAGGGGGCTGAACACTGAAGCTTTCTTT. It specifies CSVEDPQSQRARGLNTEAFF.

This chain uses TRBV3-1 (or the pseudogene TRBV3-2) with TRBJ2-5, with TRBD2 matching 7 bases. This CDR3 region has 16 residues. With V trimmed by 4 bases and J by 5 bases, 13 bases remained unmatched. Germline V gives CDR1 LGHDT, CDR2 YNNKEL (reference sequence). The chain's CDR3 is CASSPVYGGSQETQYF. CDR3 nucleotides: TGTGCCAGCAGCCCCGTCTACGGGGGGTCTCAGGAGACCCAGTACTTC.

This rearrangement joins TRBV12-5 to TRBJ1-3, with D hard to call. Germline values: CDR1 LGHNT, CDR2 FRNRAP. V was trimmed by 0 bases and J by 4 bases, leaving 7 bases between them. The CDR3 extends over 14 amino acids. The CDR3 loop is CASGLVRGGNTIYF. For the CDR3, the DNA is TGTGCTAGTGGTTTGGTACGGGGAGGAAACACCATATATTTT.

This clone was detected only once. V is TRBV3-1 (or the pseudogene TRBV3-2) and J is TRBJ1-1; D is unresolved. The CDR3 runs 12 residues. Deletions cut 4 bases from V and 7 bases from J, with 10 bases between. The germline CDR1 and CDR2 sequences are LGHDT and YNNKEL (reference sequence). DNA of the CDR3: TGTGCCAGCAGCCTCACGCGGGGTGAAGCTTTCTTT. Protein: CASSLTRGEAFF.

The genes are TRBV5-4 and TRBJ2-3, with 10 bases identical to TRBD1. V shed 4 bases, J shed 3 bases, and the junction held 5 bases outside the gene matches. The CDR3 is 15 amino acids. Germline CDR1 is SGHNT and CDR2 is YYREEE (reference sequence). The CDR3, as DNA: TGTGCCAGCAGCAACCGGGACAGGGGAACAGATACGCAGTATTTT. This codes for CASSNRDRGTDTQYF. The full variable domain, in which reference TRBV5-4 and TRBJ2-3 provide the parts outside the CDR3, is ETGVTQSPTHLIKTRGQQVTLRCSSQSGHNTVSWYQQALGQGPQFIFQYYREEENGRGNFPPRFSGLQFPNYSSELNVNALELDDSALYLCASSNRDRGTDTQYFGPGTRLTVL.

V gene TRBV3-1 (or the pseudogene TRBV3-2) combines with J gene TRBJ2-5, with 8 positions matching TRBD2. Germline CDR1 reads LGHDT; CDR2 reads YNNKEL (reference sequence). V lost 0 bases, J lost 5 bases, and 5 bases stayed unmatched. The length of the CDR3 is 15 residues. CDR3 residues: CASSQEAGGKETQYF. In nucleotides, the CDR3 is TGTGCCAGCAGCCAAGAGGCGGGGGGAAAGGAGACCCAGTACTTC.

The genes are TRBV5-1 and TRBJ2-7; D is uncertain. The CDR3 spans 15 residues. V was clipped by 1 base and J by 0 bases, with 11 bases between them. The germline V gene encodes CDR1 SGHRS and CDR2 YFSETQ. CDR3 bases: TGCGCCAGCAGCTTGTCTATTACAGTCTCCTACGAGCAGTACTTC. Protein sequence: CASSLSITVSYEQYF.

This rearrangement joins TRBV24-1 to TRBJ2-3, with TRBD1 matching over 10 bases. CDR1 is KGHDR and CDR2 is SFDVKD in the germline V gene. The CDR3 extends over 16 amino acids. V was clipped by 5 bases and J by 6 bases; unmatched bases: 10. In DNA, the CDR3 is TGTGCCACCAGTGGCGGGACAGGGGTCCCCTCCGATACGCAGTATTTT. Its protein product is CATSGGTGVPSDTQYF.

This sequence joins TRBV12-3 or TRBV12-4 and TRBJ2-2; D is perhaps TRBD2 (5 bases). The CDR3 has 13 residues. Deletions cut 4 bases from V and 7 bases from J, with 10 bases between. The CDR3 bases are TGTGCCAGCAGTTACGGGGTCGGCGGGGAGCTGTTTTTT. Protein: CASSYGVGGELFF.

The chain recombines TRBV2 with TRBJ2-4, with D possibly being TRBD1 (5 bases). Trimming removed 7 bases from V and 0 bases from J, with 13 bases in between. Germline loops: CDR1 SNHLY, CDR2 FYNNEI. The CDR3 is 15 amino acids. DNA for the CDR3: TGTGCCAGCAAAGGTCAGGGATTAGCCAAAAACATTCAGTACTTC. Its translation is CASKGQGLAKNIQYF.

The J gene is TRBJ2-1, the V gene TRBV11-3; 11 bases map to TRBD1. Looked up from germline, CDR1 is SGHNT and CDR2 is YENEEA. The CDR3 consists of 16 residues. Unmatched junction bases numbered 6, after V lost 0 bases and J lost 8 bases. CDR3 sequence reads: CASSLEGGQGADEQFF. CDR3 sequence (DNA): TGTGCCAGCAGCTTAGAAGGTGGACAGGGGGCGGATGAGCAGTTCTTC.

This clone has ten or more counts. The gene calls are TRBV7-9 and TRBJ1-1; 7 bases fit TRBD1. The germline gives CDR1 SEHNR, CDR2 FQNEAQ (reference sequence). The V segment lost 6 bases and the J segment 2 bases; nucleotides outside the gene matches: 3. The CDR3 loop spans 13 amino acids. The CDR3 protein is CASRDRTNTEAFF. The CDR3 nucleotides read TGTGCCAGCAGGGACAGGACCAACACTGAAGCTTTCTTT. Full variable domain (remainder filled in from reference TRBV7-9 and TRBJ1-1): DTGVSQNPRHKITKRGQNVTFRCDPISEHNRLYWYRQTLGQGPEFLTYFQNEAQLEKSRLLSDRFSAERPKGSFSTLEIQRTEQGDSAMYLCASRDRTNTEAFFGQGTRLTVV.

This chain joins TRBV7-9 and TRBJ2-7; TRBD1 is a possible D gene (6 bases). CDR1 SEHNR and CDR2 FQNEAQ come from the germline V gene (reference sequence). V gave up 5 bases and J gave up 3 bases, with 14 bases separating them. The CDR3 spans 14 residues. Here the CDR3 DNA reads TGTGCCAGCAGCCTACTCGGACAGAGCTACGAGCAGTACTTC. It translates to CASSLLGQSYEQYF.

Concerning this clone itself: At one end, the junction sequence differs from germline, possibly due to a read error. This rearrangement joins TRBV11-2 to TRBJ1-2, with D possibly matching TRBD1 (6 bases). Germline loops: CDR1 SGHAT, CDR2 FQNNGV. The CDR3 runs to 11 residues. The CDR3 reads CASAPVGQTFF. Written as DNA, the CDR3 is TGTGCCAGCGCGCCAGTCGGACAGACATTCTTC.